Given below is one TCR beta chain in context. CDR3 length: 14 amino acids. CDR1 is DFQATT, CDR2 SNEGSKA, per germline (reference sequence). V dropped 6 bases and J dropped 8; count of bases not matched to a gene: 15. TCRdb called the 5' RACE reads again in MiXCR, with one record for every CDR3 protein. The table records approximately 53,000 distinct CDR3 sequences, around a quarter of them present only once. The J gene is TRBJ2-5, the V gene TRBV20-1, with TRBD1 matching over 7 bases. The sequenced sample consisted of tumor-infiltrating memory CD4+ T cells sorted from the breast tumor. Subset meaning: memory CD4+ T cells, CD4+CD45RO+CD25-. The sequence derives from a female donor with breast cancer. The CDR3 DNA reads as TGCAGTGCGCTGATCCGGGACAGAGCCCCAACCCAGTACTTC. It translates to CSALIRDRAPTQYF.